The 3 T cell receptor beta chains in this list originate from one sample, sequenced in a study of a mutant IDH1 vaccine in newly diagnosed glioma. TCRdb keeps only in-frame clones here, not all; method: immunoSEQ multiplex PCR. The table includes 25,000 or so clones, 65% to 85% detected once. Their cognate antigens are unknown. Time point of the sample: week 5, during vaccination. Each vaccine dose was 300 ug of mutant IDH1 20-mer peptide, with topical imiquimod. The source material was PBMCs, sampled from a glioma patient whose treatment included an IDH1 peptide vaccine. The source is a man in his forties or fifties with glioma. Some clones in this sample may be carry-over from other donors' samples.

This sequence joins TRBV4-1 and TRBJ1-6, with 7 bases fitting TRBD1. V shed 0 bases and J 7 bases; nucleotides not matched to a gene: 6. The CDR3 contains 16 residues. Germline-derived CDR1 and CDR2 are MGHRA and YSYEKL. The CDR3 bases are TGCGCCAGCAGCCAAGAAGGGGGGACAGCCAATTCACCCCTCCACTTT. Translated, it gives CASSQEGGTANSPLHF.

This clone was detected only a few times. The gene calls are TRBV7-3 and TRBJ1-1, with D perhaps TRBD1 (6 bases). The V and J ends lost 0 bases and 1 base respectively, with 9 bases between them. This CDR3 contains 15 residues. Germline V CDR1 and CDR2: SGHTA, FQGTGA. The CDR3 loop is CASSLTADRNTEAFF. The CDR3 DNA is TGTGCCAGCAGCTTAACTGCGGACAGGAACACTGAAGCTTTCTTT.

This clone was detected a few times. The gene calls are TRBV6-5 and TRBJ1-1; no definite D call. Germline CDR1 and CDR2: MNHEY and SVGAGI. The CDR3 totals 12 residues. The V end was cut by 4 bases, the J end by 3 bases, with 6 bases between. As DNA, the CDR3 is TGTGCCAGCAGTTTCCGGGACACTGAAGCTTTCTTT. This translates into CASSFRDTEAFF.